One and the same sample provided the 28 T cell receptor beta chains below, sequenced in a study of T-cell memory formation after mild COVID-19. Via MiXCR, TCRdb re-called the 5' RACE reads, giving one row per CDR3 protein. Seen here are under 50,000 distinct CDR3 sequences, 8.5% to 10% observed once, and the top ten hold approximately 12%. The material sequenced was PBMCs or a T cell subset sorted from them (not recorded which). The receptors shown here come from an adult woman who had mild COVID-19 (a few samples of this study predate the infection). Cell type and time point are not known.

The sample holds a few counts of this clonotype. In nucleotides, the CDR3 is TGTGCCAGCTCCAGGGCGCAACTCTCTGGGGCCAACGTCCTGACTTTC. This encodes CASSRAQLSGANVLTF. The V call is TRBV3-1, the J call TRBJ2-6, with a weak D call TRBD1 (5 bases). Trimming cost V 8 bases and J 0 bases, with 14 bases left between them. Germline CDR1 is LGHDT and CDR2 is YNNKEL (reference sequence). The CDR3 spans 16 residues.

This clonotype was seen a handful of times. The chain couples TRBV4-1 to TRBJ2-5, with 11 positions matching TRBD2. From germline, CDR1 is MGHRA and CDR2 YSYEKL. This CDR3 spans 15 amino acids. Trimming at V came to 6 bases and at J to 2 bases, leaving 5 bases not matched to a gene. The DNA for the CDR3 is TGCGCCAGCAGGTCGGGACTAGCGGTTCAAGAGACCCAGTACTTC. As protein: CASRSGLAVQETQYF.

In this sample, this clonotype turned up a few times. The CDR3 is CSAPRQRETQYF. CDR3 bases: TGCAGTGCACCCCGACAGAGGGAGACCCAGTACTTC. This sequence joins TRBV20-1 and TRBJ2-5; a weak D match, TRBD1 (5 bases). This CDR3 region has 12 residues. The V end was cut by 6 bases, the J end by 5 bases, with 13 bases between. The germline gives CDR1 DFQATT, CDR2 SNEGSKA (reference sequence).

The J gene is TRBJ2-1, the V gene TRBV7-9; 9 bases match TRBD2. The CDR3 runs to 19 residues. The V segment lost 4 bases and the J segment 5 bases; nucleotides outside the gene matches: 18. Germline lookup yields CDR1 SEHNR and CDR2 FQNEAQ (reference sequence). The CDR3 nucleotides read TGTGCCAGCAGCTCGGGGGTGAGCGGGGGGCCCCTCGGAAACAATGAGCAGTTCTTC. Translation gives CASSSGVSGGPLGNNEQFF.

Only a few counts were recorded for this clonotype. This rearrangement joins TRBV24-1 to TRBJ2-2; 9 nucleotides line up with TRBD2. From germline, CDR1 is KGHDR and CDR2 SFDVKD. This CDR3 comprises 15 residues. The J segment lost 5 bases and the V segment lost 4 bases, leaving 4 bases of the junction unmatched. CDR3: CATSEHAGGTGELFF. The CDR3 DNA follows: TGTGCCACCAGTGAGCACGCGGGAGGGACCGGGGAGCTGTTTTTT.

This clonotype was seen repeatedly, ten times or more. CDR3 region: CSARIGTSDQETQYF. For the CDR3, the DNA is TGCAGTGCGAGGATCGGGACTAGCGATCAAGAGACCCAGTACTTC. V and J are TRBV20-1 and TRBJ2-5, with TRBD2 matching over 10 bases. This CDR3 has 15 amino acids. With 6 bases clipped from V and 2 bases from J, the junction kept 9 bases outside the gene matches. From germline, CDR1 is DFQATT and CDR2 SNEGSKA (reference sequence).

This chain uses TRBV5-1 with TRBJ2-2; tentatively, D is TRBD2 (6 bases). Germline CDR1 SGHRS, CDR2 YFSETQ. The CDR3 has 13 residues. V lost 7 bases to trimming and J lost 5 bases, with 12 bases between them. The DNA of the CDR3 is TGCGCCAGCCAACTAGCCGGGACCGGGGAGCTGTTTTTT. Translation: CASQLAGTGELFF. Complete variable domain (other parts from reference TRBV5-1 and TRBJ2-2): KAGVTQTPRYLIKTRGQQVTLSCSPISGHRSVSWYQQTPGQGLQFLFEYFSETQRNKGNFPGRFSGRQFSNSRSEMNVSTLELGDSALYLCASQLAGTGELFFGEGSRLTVL.

CDR3 sequence reads: CASSLHRELNEQFF. As DNA, the CDR3 is TGTGCCAGCAGTCTCCACCGGGAGTTGAATGAGCAGTTCTTC. V gene TRBV7-6 combines with J gene TRBJ2-1, with D possibly matching TRBD2 (6 bases). Trimming took off 6 bases at V and 7 bases at J, with 16 bases between the two ends. CDR3 length: 14 amino acids. Germline loops: CDR1 SGHVS, CDR2 FNYEAQ.

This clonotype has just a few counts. This CDR3 is CASSLQGANPPLHF. The DNA of the CDR3 is TGTGCCAGCAGTCTACAGGGGGCAAACCCACCCCTCCACTTT. The V and J genes are TRBV6-5 and TRBJ1-6, with 9 bases fitting TRBD1. V trimming: 5 bases; J trimming: 11 bases; junction bases outside the gene matches: 7. This CDR3 contains 14 residues. Germline V lookup: CDR1 MNHEY, CDR2 SVGAGI.

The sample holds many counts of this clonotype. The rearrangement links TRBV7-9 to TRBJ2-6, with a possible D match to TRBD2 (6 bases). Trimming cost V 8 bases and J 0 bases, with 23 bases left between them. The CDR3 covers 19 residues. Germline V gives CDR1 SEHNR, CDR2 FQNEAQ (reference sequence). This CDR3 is CASLPWRGYLNSGANVLTF. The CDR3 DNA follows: TGTGCCAGCCTGCCGTGGAGGGGTTACCTTAACTCTGGGGCCAACGTCCTGACTTTC. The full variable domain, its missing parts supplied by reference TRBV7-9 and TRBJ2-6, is DTGVSQNPRHKITKRGQNVTFRCDPISEHNRLYWYRQTLGQGPEFLTYFQNEAQLEKSRLLSDRFSAERPKGSFSTLEIQRTEQGDSAMYLCASLPWRGYLNSGANVLTFGAGSRLTVL.

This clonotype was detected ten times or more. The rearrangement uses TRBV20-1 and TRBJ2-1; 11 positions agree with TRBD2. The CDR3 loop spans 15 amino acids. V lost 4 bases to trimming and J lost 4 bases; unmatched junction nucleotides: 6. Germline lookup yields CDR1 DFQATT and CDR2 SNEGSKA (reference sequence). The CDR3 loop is CSATPPSGGYNEQFF. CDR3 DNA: TGCAGTGCTACCCCTCCTAGCGGGGGGTACAATGAGCAGTTCTTC.

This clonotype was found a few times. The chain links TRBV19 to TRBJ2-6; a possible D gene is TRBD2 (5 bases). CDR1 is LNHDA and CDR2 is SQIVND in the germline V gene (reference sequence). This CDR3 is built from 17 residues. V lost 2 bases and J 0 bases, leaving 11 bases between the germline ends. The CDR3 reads CASSIPPRDSGANVLTF. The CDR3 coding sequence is TGTGCCAGTAGTATACCTCCCCGGGACTCTGGGGCCAACGTCCTGACTTTC. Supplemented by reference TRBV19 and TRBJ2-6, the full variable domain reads DGGITQSPKYLFRKEGQNVTLSCEQNLNHDAMYWYRQDPGQGLRLIYYSQIVNDFQKGDIAEGYSVSREKKESFPLTVTSAQKNPTAFYLCASSIPPRDSGANVLTFGAGSRLTVL.

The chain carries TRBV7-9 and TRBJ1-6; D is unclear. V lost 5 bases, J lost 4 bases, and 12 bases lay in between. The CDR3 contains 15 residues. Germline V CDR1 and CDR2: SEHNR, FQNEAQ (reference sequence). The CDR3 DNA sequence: TGTGCCAGCAGCCCCGGACTCGCATATAATTCACCCCTCCACTTT. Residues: CASSPGLAYNSPLHF.

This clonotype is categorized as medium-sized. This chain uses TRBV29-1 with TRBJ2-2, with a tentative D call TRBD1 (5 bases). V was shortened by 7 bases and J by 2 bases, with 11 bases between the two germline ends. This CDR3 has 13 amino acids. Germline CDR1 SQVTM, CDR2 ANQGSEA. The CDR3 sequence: CSADRVNTGELFF. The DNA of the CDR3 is TGCAGCGCCGACAGAGTTAACACCGGGGAGCTGTTTTTT.

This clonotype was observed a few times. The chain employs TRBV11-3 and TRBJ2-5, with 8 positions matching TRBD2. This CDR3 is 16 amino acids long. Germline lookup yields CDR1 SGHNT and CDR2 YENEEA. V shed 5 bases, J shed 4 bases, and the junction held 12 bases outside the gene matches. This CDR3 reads CASSTTERTSRETQYF. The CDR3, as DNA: TGTGCCAGCAGCACCACTGAAAGGACTAGCCGAGAGACCCAGTACTTC.

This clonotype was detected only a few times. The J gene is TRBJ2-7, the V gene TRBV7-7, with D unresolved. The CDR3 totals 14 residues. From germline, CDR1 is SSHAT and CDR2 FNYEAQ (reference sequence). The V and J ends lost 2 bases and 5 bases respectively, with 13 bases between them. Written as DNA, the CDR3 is TGTGCCAGCAGCTTAAATATGGGCGTCCACGAGCAGTACTTC. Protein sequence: CASSLNMGVHEQYF.

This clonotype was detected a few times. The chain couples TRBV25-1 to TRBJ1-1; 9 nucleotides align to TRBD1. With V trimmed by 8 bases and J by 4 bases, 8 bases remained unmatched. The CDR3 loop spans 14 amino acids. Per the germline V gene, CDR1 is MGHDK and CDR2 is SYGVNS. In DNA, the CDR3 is TGTGCCAGCGTAGGGACAGGGCGATTCACTGAAGCTTTCTTT. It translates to CASVGTGRFTEAFF.

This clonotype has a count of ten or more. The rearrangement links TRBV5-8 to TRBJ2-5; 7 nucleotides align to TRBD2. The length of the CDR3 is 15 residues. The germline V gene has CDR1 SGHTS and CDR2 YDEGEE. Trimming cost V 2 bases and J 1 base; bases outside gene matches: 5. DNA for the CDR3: TGTGCCAGCAGCTTTGGGGACTACCTCCAAGAGACCCAGTACTTC. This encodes CASSFGDYLQETQYF.

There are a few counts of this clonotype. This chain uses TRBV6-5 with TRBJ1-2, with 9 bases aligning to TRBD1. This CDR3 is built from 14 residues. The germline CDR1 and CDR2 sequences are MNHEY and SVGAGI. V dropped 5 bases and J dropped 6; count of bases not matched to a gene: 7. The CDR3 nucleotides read TGTGCCAGCAGTAGACCGGGACAGGGAAATGGCTACACCTTC. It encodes CASSRPGQGNGYTF.

The DNA for the CDR3 is TGTGCCAGCAGCTCCGGGACAGCTGGAAACACCATATATTTT. The encoded protein is CASSSGTAGNTIYF. The rearrangement links TRBV7-3 to TRBJ1-3; 7 bases line up with TRBD1. Per the germline V gene, CDR1 is SGHTA and CDR2 is FQGTGA. J gave up 2 bases and V 4 bases, and 2 bases lay outside the gene matches. This CDR3 region has 14 residues.

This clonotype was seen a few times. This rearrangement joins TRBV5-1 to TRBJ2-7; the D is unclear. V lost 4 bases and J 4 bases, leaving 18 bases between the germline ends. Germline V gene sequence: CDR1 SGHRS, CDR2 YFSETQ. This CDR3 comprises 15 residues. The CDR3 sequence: CASSPAAAPAYEQYF. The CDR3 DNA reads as TGCGCCAGCAGCCCGGCCGCCGCCCCAGCATACGAGCAGTACTTC.

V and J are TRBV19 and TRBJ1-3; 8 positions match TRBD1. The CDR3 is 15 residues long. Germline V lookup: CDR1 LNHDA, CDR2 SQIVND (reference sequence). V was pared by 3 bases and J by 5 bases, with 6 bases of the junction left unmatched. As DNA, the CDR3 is TGTGCCAGTAGTATCGGGGGACAGGCTCGAAACACCATATATTTT. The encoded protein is CASSIGGQARNTIYF.

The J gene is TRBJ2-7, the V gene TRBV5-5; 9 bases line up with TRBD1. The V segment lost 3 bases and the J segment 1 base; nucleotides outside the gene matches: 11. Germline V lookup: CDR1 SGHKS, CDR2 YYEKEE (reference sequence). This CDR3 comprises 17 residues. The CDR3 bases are TGTGCCAGCAGCTCGCTCCCCTACGGGACAGGGTCCTACGAGCAGTACTTC. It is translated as CASSSLPYGTGSYEQYF.

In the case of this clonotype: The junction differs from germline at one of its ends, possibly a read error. CDR3 bases: TGTGACAGCAGCTTGGCTGCCTACTCGTACGAGCAGTACTTC. Translated: CDSSLAAYSYEQYF. The V and J genes are TRBV5-5 and TRBJ2-7; D unresolved. Germline assignment: CDR1 SGHKS and CDR2 YYEKEE (reference sequence). The CDR3 has 14 amino acids.

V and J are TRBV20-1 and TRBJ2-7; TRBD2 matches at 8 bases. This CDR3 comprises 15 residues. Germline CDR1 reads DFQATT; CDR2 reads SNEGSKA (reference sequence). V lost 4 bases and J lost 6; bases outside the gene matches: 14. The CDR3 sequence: CSAKTLRGRLSEQYF. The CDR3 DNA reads TGCAGTGCTAAGACCCTGCGCGGGAGGTTAAGCGAGCAGTACTTC.

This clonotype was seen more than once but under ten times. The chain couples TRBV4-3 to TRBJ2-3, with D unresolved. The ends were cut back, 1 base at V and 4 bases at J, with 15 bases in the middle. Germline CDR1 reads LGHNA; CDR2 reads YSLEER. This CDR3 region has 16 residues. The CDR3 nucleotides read TGCGCCAGCAGCCAAGTCCCACACGTACAAGCAGATACGCAGTATTTT. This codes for CASSQVPHVQADTQYF.

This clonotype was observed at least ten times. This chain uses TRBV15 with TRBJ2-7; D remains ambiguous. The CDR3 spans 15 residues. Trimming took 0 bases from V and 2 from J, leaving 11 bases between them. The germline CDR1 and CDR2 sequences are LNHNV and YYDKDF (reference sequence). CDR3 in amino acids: CATSRDSAGAYEQYF. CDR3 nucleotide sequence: TGTGCCACCAGCAGAGATTCGGCAGGTGCCTACGAGCAGTACTTC.

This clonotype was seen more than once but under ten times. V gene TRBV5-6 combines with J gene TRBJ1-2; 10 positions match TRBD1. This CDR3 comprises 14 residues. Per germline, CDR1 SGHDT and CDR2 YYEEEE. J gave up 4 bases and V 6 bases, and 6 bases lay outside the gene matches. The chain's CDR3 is CASTRQGAFYGYTF. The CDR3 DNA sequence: TGTGCCAGCACCAGACAGGGGGCCTTCTATGGCTACACCTTC.